This TCR beta chain was identified during a study of CD8+CD57+ T cells in acquired aplastic anemia. Across the study: Read counts for CD4+ cells (from healthy donors) averaged around 10 million. Study-wide points: The same twenty-nine CD8+ CDR3 sequences occurred in patients and in controls.

About this clonotype itself: Its antigen remains unknown.

CDR3 and TCR beta VDJ profiling relied on a genomic DNA template. TCRdb ran MiXCR on the reads and lists one entry per CDR3 protein. The sample records fewer than 250,000 distinct CDR3 sequences, roughly half being singletons. The TCR comes from a human donor in good health, serving as a control. The sequencing sample was made of sorted CD4+, CD8+, or CD8+CD57+ T cells (not recorded which) from PBMCs.

This chain's CDR3 is CASARANYGYTF. The CDR3 coding sequence is TGTGCCAGTGCGAGGGCTAACTATGGCTACACCTTC. The chain is built from TRBV19 and TRBJ1-2; D is unclear. CDR1 and CDR2 from the germline V gene are LNHDA and SQIVND (reference sequence). The CDR3 loop spans 12 amino acids. V lost 8 bases and J 0 bases, leaving 7 bases between the germline ends.